This is a list of T cell receptor beta chains from one sample in a study of blood T cell repertoires in COVID-19. Clones were read by immunoSEQ multiplex PCR, and TCRdb kept only the in-frame ones, dropping some. The table lists approximately 170,000 clones, roughly nine tenths of them singletons. The sequenced sample was peripheral blood. Receptors were obtained from a man in his 60s with active or convalescent COVID-19. CDR3s include the opening cysteine and the closing phenylalanine or tryptophan. The D gene is left open where the match is weak. Size tells how often a clone was seen (once, few, many) or the class of an expanded clone, and some rows leave it out.

CDR3nt: TGTGCCAGCAGAGTCGGGGACAGGGGGCGCGGCTACACCTTC
CDR3aa: CASRVGDRGRGYTF
j_gene: TRBJ1-2
d_gene: TRBD1
abundance: -
v_gene: TRBV6-5

CDR3nt: TGTGCCAGTAGTGAGGACAGGGGACCGAACACTGAAGCTTTCTTT
CDR3aa: CASSEDRGPNTEAFF
j_gene: TRBJ1-1
d_gene: TRBD1
abundance: once
v_gene: TRBV19

CDR3nt: TGCGCCAGCAGTGAGGGCAGTTCGAACACCGGGGAGCTGTTTTTT
CDR3aa: CASSEGSSNTGELFF
j_gene: TRBJ2-2
d_gene: -
abundance: -
v_gene: TRBV10-1

CDR3nt: TGTGCCAGCAGCGAACAGGGGGGGCCTGGAAACACCATATATTTT
CDR3aa: CASSEQGGPGNTIYF
j_gene: TRBJ1-3
d_gene: TRBD1
abundance: -
v_gene: TRBV3-1/TRBV3-2

CDR3nt: TGTGCCAGCAGTGGGAGTCAGAGATATGGCTACACCTTC
CDR3aa: CASSGSQRYGYTF
j_gene: TRBJ1-2
d_gene: -
abundance: -
v_gene: TRBV2

CDR3nt: TGTGCCAGCAGCTTAGGACTAGCGGGGGGGCCATTGGATGAGCAGTTCTTC
CDR3aa: CASSLGLAGGPLDEQFF
j_gene: TRBJ2-1
d_gene: TRBD2
abundance: -
v_gene: TRBV7-2

CDR3nt: TGCAGTGCTAGGCGTTTTGAAGCTTTCTTT
CDR3aa: CSARRFEAFF
j_gene: TRBJ1-1
d_gene: -
abundance: -
v_gene: TRBV20-1

CDR3nt: TGTGCCAGCAGCCAGGGGGTCGGGGGCAATGAGCAGTTCTTC
CDR3aa: CASSQGVGGNEQFF
j_gene: TRBJ2-1
d_gene: -
abundance: -
v_gene: TRBV3-1/TRBV3-2

CDR3nt: TGTGCCAGCAGTTACTCGGGGACAGCTTCTTTCTACGAGCAGTACTTC
CDR3aa: CASSYSGTASFYEQYF
j_gene: TRBJ2-7
d_gene: TRBD1
abundance: once
v_gene: TRBV6-5

CDR3nt: TGTGCCATCAGTGAGGGGGGGATCAAGGATGTGTTGATGGGCGCAGATACGCAGTATTTT
CDR3aa: CAISEGGIKDVLMGADTQYF
j_gene: TRBJ2-3
d_gene: -
abundance: -
v_gene: TRBV10-3

CDR3nt: TGCGCCAGCAGCCAAGAAGGAGTTGGGAGATATTCACCCCTCCACTTT
CDR3aa: CASSQEGVGRYSPLHF
j_gene: TRBJ1-6
d_gene: -
abundance: -
v_gene: TRBV4-1

CDR3nt: TGTGCCAGCAGCGTAGGAGGGGACAGTTTAAACACCATATATTTT
CDR3aa: CASSVGGDSLNTIYF
j_gene: TRBJ1-3
d_gene: TRBD1
abundance: once
v_gene: TRBV9

CDR3nt: TGTGCCAGCAGCTTAGATCGGACAGGGGGCACTGAGCAGTTCTTC
CDR3aa: CASSLDRTGGTEQFF
j_gene: TRBJ2-1
d_gene: TRBD1
abundance: -
v_gene: TRBV7-8

CDR3nt: TGTGCCAGCAGTTTGGGGGGTGAGCAGTACTTC
CDR3aa: CASSLGGEQYF
j_gene: TRBJ2-7
d_gene: -
abundance: once
v_gene: TRBV12-3/TRBV12-4

CDR3nt: TGTGCCAGCAGCGTAGCCCCGATGACAGGGCCTAATTCACCCCTCCACTTT
CDR3aa: CASSVAPMTGPNSPLHF
j_gene: TRBJ1-6
d_gene: TRBD1
abundance: -
v_gene: TRBV9

CDR3nt: TGTGCCAGTAGTTGGGCAGGTAATCAGCCCCAGCATTTT
CDR3aa: CASSWAGNQPQHF
j_gene: TRBJ1-5
d_gene: -
abundance: -
v_gene: TRBV19

CDR3nt: TGTGCCAGCAGCTTGGCCCGGGGGGCCCAGAGGGATACGCAGTATTTT
CDR3aa: CASSLARGAQRDTQYF
j_gene: TRBJ2-3
d_gene: -
abundance: -
v_gene: TRBV5-4

CDR3nt: TGTGCCTGGAGAAGGTCGGCCTGGACAGGTGACGAAAAACTGTTTTTT
CDR3aa: CAWRRSAWTGDEKLFF
j_gene: TRBJ1-4
d_gene: TRBD1
abundance: -
v_gene: TRBV30

CDR3nt: TGTGCCAGCAGCCAAGCGGGGGGGGTTCGGGATGGCTACACCTTC
CDR3aa: CASSQAGGVRDGYTF
j_gene: TRBJ1-2
d_gene: -
abundance: -
v_gene: TRBV4-2

CDR3nt: TGTGCCAGCAGCTTGGCCCCTAGCGGGAGGGCCACCGGGGAGCTGTTTTTT
CDR3aa: CASSLAPSGRATGELFF
j_gene: TRBJ2-2
d_gene: TRBD2
abundance: -
v_gene: TRBV5-4

CDR3nt: TGTGCCAGCAGCGTCGTTCCGGGACAGGGGGGTGAAAAACTGTTTTTT
CDR3aa: CASSVVPGQGGEKLFF
j_gene: TRBJ1-4
d_gene: TRBD1
abundance: -
v_gene: TRBV9

CDR3nt: TGCGCCAGCAGCTTGGTGGCTAGCGGAACATACAATGAGCAGTTCTTC
CDR3aa: CASSLVASGTYNEQFF
j_gene: TRBJ2-1
d_gene: TRBD2
abundance: -
v_gene: TRBV5-1

CDR3nt: TGTGCCAGCAGCACCGGCCTAACTAGCGGGAGGGCCTATGAGCAGTTCTTC
CDR3aa: CASSTGLTSGRAYEQFF
j_gene: TRBJ2-1
d_gene: TRBD2
abundance: -
v_gene: TRBV5-8

CDR3nt: TGCGCCAGCAGCCAAGATCAGCAGGGAAGGACTGAAGCTTTCTTT
CDR3aa: CASSQDQQGRTEAFF
j_gene: TRBJ1-1
d_gene: -
abundance: -
v_gene: TRBV4-1